One T cell receptor beta chain is described in this entry. Its recognized antigen is unknown. No base quality information exists; no much larger clone differs at one position. The data were taken from a study of T cells after yellow fever vaccination (dated by TCRdb to between 2018 and 2020). Background on the whole study: The SMART-Seq v4 Ultra Low Input RNA kit was used to prepare libraries from fractions with low cell numbers. To track T-cell clones before and after primary and booster YFV17D yellow fever vaccination, bulk TCR alpha and beta repertoires were sequenced longitudinally. Two healthy male donors, one aged 18 to 30 and one aged 30 to 40 years, were included in the cohort. Blood samples were taken at several timepoints before and after primary and secondary immunization, and bulk PBMC replicates and cell subsets were isolated.

For sequencing, an Illumina NovaSeq 6000 was employed. Synthesis of TCR cDNA relied on 5'RACE template switching, a step that introduced a universal primer site along with unique molecular identifiers. cDNA synthesis was primed from both the TCR alpha and TCR beta constant segments. Two PCR steps were used to amplify libraries, with sample barcodes and sequencing adapters being added in the second step. Sequencing of the libraries was done on either Illumina HiSeq 2500 (2x100 bp) or NovaSeq (2x150 bp). In the source study's methods: MIGEC handled demultiplexing of reads and collapsing into UMI consensus sequences, while MiXCR performed V(D)J alignment. Clonotypes responding to the vaccine were identified with edgeR on replicate PBMC samples, with the criteria of FDR below 0.01 and a log2 fold change above 5 up to day 15. Each bulk clonotype was labeled CD4 or CD8 based on which sequenced repertoire, CD4 or CD8, contained the clonotype at higher abundance. TCRdb reworked the public reads: Q25 trimming with fastp, MiXCR clone assembly, productive beta chains retained. Rows are combined by CDR3 protein, so each entry shows the most common genes and DNA. The V and J calls shown here were made by TCRdb, not taken from the authors' results. Present in this sample are 200,000 to 250,000 distinct CDR3 sequences, under 3.5% of which were seen just once. The ten largest make up under 3.5% of the sample.

Looking up the germline V gene yields CDR1 SGHTA and CDR2 FQGNSA. The CDR3 has 14 amino acids, counting the end cysteine and phenylalanine. Just the 42-base CDR3 DNA is kept, in frame starting at base 1. V was cut back by 7 bases and J by 4 bases, leaving a gap of 16 bases between them. Sample treatment or condition, as interpreted from the label and publication: live attenuated yellow fever vaccine strain. PBMCs were isolated from peripheral blood using a standard Ficoll-Paque protocol. CD4 and CD8 T-cell fractions were isolated with Dynabeads CD4 and CD8 positive selection kits. RNA was extracted with TriZol from bulk PBMCs, CD4 and CD8 fractions, and dextramer-positive and dextramer-negative fractions. Beyond this particular receptor, the publication reports: Only a couple of donors were included in the study, so the extent to which the findings can be generalized is limited. Computational filtering was required because FACS-sorted repertoires could contain abundant contaminating clonotypes from the bulk population. A small fraction of clonotypes appeared in both the CD4 and CD8 compartments, likely as a result of convergent recombination. The secondary T-cell response was found to be weaker but faster than the primary response, with a peak reached on day 5 rather than on day 15. Most clones expanded after primary vaccination were re-detected after the booster (around 96% of CD4 and around 86% of CD8), suggesting broad memory maintenance.

This material consisted of CD4+ T cells sorted from PBMCs, taken 10 days after the yellow fever booster vaccination. Recombination linked TRBV7-2 to TRBJ1-2, with TRBD1 perhaps the D gene, on 5 matching bases. The TCR originated in a man aged 18 to 30 who received the YFV17D yellow fever vaccine. The DNA sequence reads TGTGCCAGCACCATTCCGACGGGGACCTATGGCTACACCTTC. It translates to CASTIPTGTYGYTF.